Described below is a single T cell receptor beta chain sequence and its context. The table lists this clone with a few counts. Its antigen remains undetermined. It has no much larger one-base neighbor in the sample; base qualities were not kept. For CDR1 and CDR2, the germline V gene lists WSHSY and SAAADI. There are 13 amino acids in the CDR3, from cysteine to phenylalanine inclusive. Only the CDR3 portion is preserved as DNA: 39 bases, with reading frame beginning at the first base. V and J lose 8 bases and 4 bases, and a span of 14 bases separates them. Interpreted using the paper, the time point label stands for: 20 to 30 months on ibrutinib. For TCR beta library preparation, about 2.2 micrograms of genomic DNA were extracted from the cryopreserved PBMCs. High-throughput TCR beta sequencing was performed on longitudinal blood samples from CLL patients receiving ibrutinib monotherapy. The patients took part in an open-label, single-center phase 2 trial of ibrutinib monotherapy.

The data originate from a study of cytotoxic CD8 clonotypes in ibrutinib-treated CLL (dated by TCRdb to the early 2020s). Regarding the complete study: The cohort included about 15 treatment-naive and around 10 relapsed/refractory patients; 17 were IGHV unmutated. Cryopreserved peripheral blood mononuclear cells were collected at three points: before therapy, at response, and at either sustained remission or disease progression. Response samples were obtained after a median of 12 months of treatment, with a range of roughly 6 to 40 months. Every sample from remission and from progressive disease was obtained while the patients were still on ibrutinib. Partial responses were observed in some 24 patients and complete responses in 2; after a median follow-up of roughly 62 months, remission was maintained in 14 patients and progression was observed in approximately 12. Of the approximately 91 people in the trial, about 25 had longitudinal samples available. Samples averaged about 260,000 productive templates and some 96,000 productive rearrangements.

Study-level results and caveats: Public clonotypes were rare and either shrank or stayed stable during treatment, and the rise in clonality at ibrutinib response reflected expansion of private clonotypes. Sampling times were not matched between sustained-remission and progressing patients, and lymph node repertoires were not studied. At baseline, clonality was higher than in age-matched healthy donors and showed a strong correlation with circulating CD8+ T-cell counts. Clonality rose at ibrutinib response, remained stable during sustained remission, and dropped back toward baseline at progression.

The goal of deep resolution MiSeq sequencing was a depth between 1 in 1 million and 1 in 200,000 T cells, and coverage averaged 10x per clonotype. The immunoSEQ hsTCRB Kit was used to generate the TCR beta libraries. The authors' analysis ran thus. The data were analyzed with ImmunoSEQ Analyzer and ImmunoSEQ Data Assistant, and V, D and J gene assignments followed IMGT definitions. Clonality, which ranges from 0 to 1, was calculated as one minus the normalized Shannon entropy of productive rearrangement frequencies. Public clonotype analysis was restricted to overrepresented clonotypes comprising at least 0.05% of each patient's repertoire. Approximately 12 repertoires from age-matched healthy donors, obtained from immuneACCESS, served as clonality controls. TCRdb stores this immuneACCESS table with in-frame sequences only. Part of the clones is absent; in the studies checked, under half of the shortfall reflects unresolved V genes, and no reason is known for the rest. V and J calls plus clone size are reproduced from that table; the DNA served to infer D and trimming. The sample contains about 50,000 clones, around 60% of them found a single time. Roughly a quarter of the sample belongs to the ten largest clones.

The source was PBMCs, collected after 24 months of ibrutinib treatment. The receptor comes from a human donor with chronic lymphocytic leukemia. The rearranged segments are TRBV10-2 and TRBJ1-1, and the D gene may be TRBD1, 5 bases matching. Here the CDR3 is given as CASGSRGFTEAFF. The DNA reads as follows: TGCGCCAGCGGATCACGGGGCTTCACTGAAGCTTTCTTT.